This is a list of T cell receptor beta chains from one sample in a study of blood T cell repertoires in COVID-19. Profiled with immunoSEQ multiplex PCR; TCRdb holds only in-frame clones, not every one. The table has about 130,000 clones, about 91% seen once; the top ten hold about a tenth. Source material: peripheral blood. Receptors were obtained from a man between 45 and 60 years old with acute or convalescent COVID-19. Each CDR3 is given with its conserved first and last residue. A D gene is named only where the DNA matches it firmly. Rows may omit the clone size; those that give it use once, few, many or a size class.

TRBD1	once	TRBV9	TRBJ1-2	CASWGGQGAGGYTF	TGTGCCTCCTGGGGGGGACAGGGGGCTGGTGGCTACACCTTC
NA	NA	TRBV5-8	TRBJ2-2	CASSLTTNTGELFF	TGTGCCAGCAGCTTGACTACGAACACCGGGGAGCTGTTTTTT
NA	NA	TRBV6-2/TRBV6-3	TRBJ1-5	CASSYGGGNQPQHF	TGTGCCAGCAGTTACGGAGGGGGCAATCAGCCCCAGCATTTT
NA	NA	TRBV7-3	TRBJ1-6	CASSPSRLSPLHF	TGTGCCAGCAGCCCATCCAGGCTTTCACCCCTCCACTTT
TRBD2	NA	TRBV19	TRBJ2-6	CASRDAGLAGDGANVLTF	TGTGCCAGTAGAGATGCCGGACTAGCGGGGGATGGGGCCAACGTCCTGACTTTC
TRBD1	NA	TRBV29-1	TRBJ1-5	CSVGTGLSNQPQHF	TGCAGCGTTGGGACAGGGTTAAGCAATCAGCCCCAGCATTTT
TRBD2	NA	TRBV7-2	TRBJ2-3	CASSFIAGGLITSTDTQYF	TGTGCCAGCAGCTTCATAGCGGGGGGATTGATTACTAGCACAGATACGCAGTATTTT
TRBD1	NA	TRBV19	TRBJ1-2	CASSLQVGTGASQNNYGYTF	TGTGCCAGTAGTCTTCAGGTGGGGACAGGGGCCTCCCAGAATAACTATGGCTACACCTTC
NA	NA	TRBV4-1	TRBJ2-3	CASSQPRTNPSTDTQYF	TGCGCCAGCAGCCAACCAAGGACAAACCCGAGCACAGATACGCAGTATTTT
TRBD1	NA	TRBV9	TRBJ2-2	CASSGGANTGELFF	TGTGCCAGCTCAGGGGGCGCGAACACCGGGGAGCTGTTTTTT
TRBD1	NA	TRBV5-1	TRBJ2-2	CASSTGTGDTGELFF	TGCGCCAGCAGCACCGGAACAGGGGACACCGGGGAGCTGTTTTTT
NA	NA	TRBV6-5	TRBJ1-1	CASKIDLIPNTEAFF	TGTGCCAGCAAAATTGATCTAATACCGAACACTGAAGCTTTCTTT
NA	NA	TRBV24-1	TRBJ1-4	CATSAIPIGVNLFF	TGTGCCACCAGTGCAATTCCAATCGGGGTTAATCTGTTTTTT
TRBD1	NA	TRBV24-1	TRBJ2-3	CATSDLSGTGADTQYF	TGTGCCACCAGTGATCTCTCCGGGACAGGGGCAGATACGCAGTATTTT
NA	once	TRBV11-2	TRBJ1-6	CASSLGRVQGMSPLHF	TGTGCCAGCAGCTTAGGTAGGGTACAGGGAATGTCACCCCTCCACTTT
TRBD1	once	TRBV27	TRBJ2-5	CASSLGQGVKETQYF	TGTGCCAGCAGCTTAGGACAGGGGGTAAAAGAGACCCAGTACTTC
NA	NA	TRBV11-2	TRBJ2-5	CASSLGTGIRETQYF	TGTGCCAGCAGCTTAGGTACAGGGATAAGAGAGACCCAGTACTTC
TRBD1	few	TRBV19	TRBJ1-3	CASTPAPPGQGQGNTIYF	TGTGCCAGTACCCCCGCCCCCCCGGGACAGGGCCAAGGAAACACCATATATTTT
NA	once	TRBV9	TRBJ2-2	CASSNPGGELFF	TGTGCCAGCAGCAATCCCGGTGGGGAGCTGTTTTTT
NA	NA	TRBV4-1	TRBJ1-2	CATRQERGGYTF	TGCGCCACTCGACAGGAACGGGGAGGCTACACCTTC
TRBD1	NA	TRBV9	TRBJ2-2	CASSVTGANTGELFF	TGTGCCAGCAGCGTGACAGGGGCGAACACCGGGGAGCTGTTTTTT
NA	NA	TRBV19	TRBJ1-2	CASRTVTYGYTF	TGTGCCAGCCGGACAGTCACCTATGGCTACACCTTC
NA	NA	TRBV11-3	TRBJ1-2	CASSSSGSRTNYGYTF	TGTGCCAGCAGCTCGTCAGGGTCCCGAACTAACTATGGCTACACCTTC
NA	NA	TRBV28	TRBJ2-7	CASSFFIADLSSYEQYF	TGTGCCAGCAGTTTCTTTATAGCGGACCTGAGCTCCTACGAGCAGTACTTC
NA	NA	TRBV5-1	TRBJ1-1	CASSPGDWGDTEAFF	TGCGCCAGCAGCCCGGGGGATTGGGGTGACACTGAAGCTTTCTTT
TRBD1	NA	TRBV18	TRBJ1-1	CASSRPGQGWTEAFF	TGTGCCAGCTCACGGCCGGGACAGGGTTGGACTGAAGCTTTCTTT
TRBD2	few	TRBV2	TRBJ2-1	CASSGSGRYNEQFF	TGTGCCAGCAGTGGTAGCGGGAGGTACAATGAGCAGTTCTTC
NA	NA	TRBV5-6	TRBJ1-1	CASSLGGRDTEAFF	TGTGCCAGCAGCTTGGGGGGGCGCGACACTGAAGCTTTCTTT
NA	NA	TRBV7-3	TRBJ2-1	CASSLYGGALNEQFF	TGTGCCAGCAGCTTATATGGGGGGGCCCTCAATGAGCAGTTCTTC
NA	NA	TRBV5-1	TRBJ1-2	CASSLGQAPRGYTF	TGCGCCAGCAGCTTGGGACAGGCCCCGAGGGGCTACACCTTC
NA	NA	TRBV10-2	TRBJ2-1	CASSFSQGYNEQFF	TGCGCCAGCTCCTTCAGCCAGGGCTACAATGAGCAGTTCTTC
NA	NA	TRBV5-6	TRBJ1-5	CASSSRTANQPQHF	TGTGCCAGCAGCTCGAGGACAGCTAATCAGCCCCAGCATTTT
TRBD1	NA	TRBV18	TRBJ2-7	CASSPTGQGSEQYF	TGTGCCAGCTCACCAACGGGACAGGGATCCGAGCAGTACTTC
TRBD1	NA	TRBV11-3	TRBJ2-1	CASSQGQGQYNEQFF	TGTGCCAGCAGCCAGGGACAGGGTCAATACAATGAGCAGTTCTTC
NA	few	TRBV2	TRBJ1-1	CASKRSEAFF	TGTGCCAGTAAGCGTTCTGAAGCTTTCTTT
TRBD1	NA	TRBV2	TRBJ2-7	CASSGQGPYEQYF	TGTGCCAGCAGTGGACAGGGTCCCTACGAGCAGTACTTC
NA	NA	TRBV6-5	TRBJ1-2	CASSYSRRGYGYTF	TGTGCCAGCAGTTACTCGAGGAGAGGCTATGGCTACACCTTC
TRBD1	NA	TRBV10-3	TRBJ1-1	CAISQDRGEAFF	TGTGCCATCAGTCAGGACAGGGGTGAAGCTTTCTTT
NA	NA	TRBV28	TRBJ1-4	CASSLWSVNANEKLFF	TGTGCCAGCAGTTTATGGTCAGTCAACGCTAATGAAAAACTGTTTTTT
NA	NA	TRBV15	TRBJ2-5	CATSPSGETQYF	TGTGCCACCAGCCCCTCGGGAGAGACCCAGTACTTC
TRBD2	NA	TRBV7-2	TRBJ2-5	CASSSRTSGVRETQYF	TGTGCCAGCAGCTCTCGGACTAGCGGGGTGCGAGAGACCCAGTACTTC
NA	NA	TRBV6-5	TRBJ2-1	CASSMDLAYNEQFF	TGTGCCAGCAGTATGGACTTAGCCTACAATGAGCAGTTCTTC
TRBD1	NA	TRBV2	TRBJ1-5	CASNRDRGIGQPQHF	TGTGCCAGCAACAGGGACAGGGGAATTGGACAGCCCCAGCATTTT
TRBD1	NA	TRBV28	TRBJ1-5	CASSWEVQLDRFVQPQHF	TGTGCCAGCAGTTGGGAGGTTCAACTGGACAGGTTCGTTCAGCCCCAGCATTTT
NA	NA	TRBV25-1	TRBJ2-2	CASSQGTGELFF	TGTGCCAGCAGCCAGGGAACCGGGGAGCTGTTTTTT
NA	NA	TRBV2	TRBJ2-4	CASSPRGQGEWKNIQYF	TGTGCCAGCAGTCCCCGGGGGCAGGGGGAATGGAAAAACATTCAGTACTTC
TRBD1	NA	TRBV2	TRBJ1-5	CASSPGQNRNQPQHF	TGTGCCAGCAGCCCGGGACAGAATCGGAATCAGCCCCAGCATTTT
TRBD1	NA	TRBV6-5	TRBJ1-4	CASSYTGTGTEKLFF	TGTGCCAGCAGTTATACCGGGACAGGGACCGAAAAACTGTTTTTT
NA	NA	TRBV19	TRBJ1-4	CASSMGGNEKLFF	TGTGCCAGTAGTATGGGGGGGAACGAAAAACTGTTTTTT